This TCR beta chain was sequenced for a study of beta chain features in type 1 diabetes. Study summary: Healthy donors resembled patients in age, gender and cell yields.

Investigators reverse transcribed all isolated RNA, so they sequenced expressed TCRB transcripts. Generated by immunoSEQ multiplex PCR, the TCRdb table keeps only in-frame clones and is missing some. Of about 150,000 clones detected, 10% appear once; the ten largest clones hold under 0.55%. About this clone itself: Its antigen is still unknown.

It was via CD45RO/CCR7/CD25/CD127/CD95/CD27 that CD4+ naive, central memory, regulatory and stem cell-like memory cells were sorted. Study observations and caveats: There was a moderate but significant shortening of TCRB CDR3s in all four CD4+ subsets of Type 1 diabetes patients. PCR, the amplification step, might favor shorter templates, equally in patients and controls.

V lost 3 bases to trimming and J lost 2 bases, with 17 bases between them. Germline lookup yields CDR1 MDHEN and CDR2 SYDVKM. This CDR3 region has 18 residues. The sequenced material came from central memory CD4+ T cells from blood. The TCR comes from a man aged 25 to 45 with type 1 diabetes. The chain has TRBV28 and TRBJ2-6; TRBD1 might be the D (6 bases). CDR3 sequence reads: CASSFPGQGRPGANVLTF. The DNA of the CDR3 is TGTGCCAGCAGTTTTCCGGGGCAGGGGCGCCCTGGGGCCAACGTCCTGACTTTC.